The 14 T cell receptor beta chains below come from one sample, sequenced in a study of blood T cells in healthy people across ages. Sample-barcoded 5' priming and a J-beta primer mix drove a second PCR of about 6 to 12 cycles. Each CDR3 protein is one row after TCRdb ran MiXCR on the 5' RACE reads. The sample yields hundreds of thousands of distinct CDR3 sequences, 40% to 65% seen once. Sequencing input: blood. These receptors originate from a woman aged 80 or over in good health.

This clonotype was counted many times. The rearrangement links TRBV4-2 to TRBJ2-3, with D uncertain. Trimming removed 1 base at V and 0 bases at J, with 8 bases between. Germline CDR1 reads LGHNA; CDR2 reads YNFKEQ. This CDR3 region has 15 residues. The CDR3 DNA reads TGTGCCAGCAGCCAAGGCTCGCTTAGCACAGATACGCAGTATTTT. Its translation: CASSQGSLSTDTQYF.

This clonotype was recorded at least ten times. This chain connects TRBV20-1 to TRBJ2-5; D call uncertain. This CDR3 spans 13 amino acids. In germline, CDR1 is DFQATT, CDR2 SNEGSKA (reference sequence). The V end lost 4 bases, the J end lost 5 bases, and 14 bases lay between the germline ends. For the CDR3, the DNA is TGCAGTGCTACCCGGACCCTTAGGGAGACCCAGTACTTC. As protein: CSATRTLRETQYF.

The chain employs TRBV29-1 and TRBJ2-7, with TRBD1 as a possible D gene (5 bases). V was pared by 4 bases and J by 2 bases, with 9 bases between. The germline gives CDR1 SQVTM, CDR2 ANQGSEA. The CDR3 is made up of 12 amino acids. The chain's CDR3 is CSVVDSPYEQYF. DNA for the CDR3: TGCAGCGTTGTCGACAGCCCCTACGAGCAGTACTTC.

V gene TRBV20-1 combines with J gene TRBJ1-6; D uncertain. The CDR3 sequence is 17 residues long. Germline lookup yields CDR1 DFQATT and CDR2 SNEGSKA (reference sequence). Deletions cut 0 bases from V and 6 bases from J, with 18 bases between. The CDR3 coding sequence is TGCAGTGCTAGAGATCTTAGGATTGGAGGTCGTAATTCACCCCTCCACTTT. The encoded protein is CSARDLRIGGRNSPLHF.

In DNA, the CDR3 is TGCGCCAGCAGCCAAGATACCGGTGGGGGGGAGCAGTACTTC. Its translation: CASSQDTGGGEQYF. This chain uses TRBV4-3 with TRBJ2-7; D is possibly TRBD2 (6 bases). Trimming took off 0 bases at V and 7 bases at J, with 13 bases between the two ends. Germline loops: CDR1 LGHNA, CDR2 YSLEER. This CDR3 comprises 14 residues.

Worth noting for this clonotype: A much larger clone lies one base from this, so it may be a read error. The CDR3 loop is CASSLPGLAGWNEQYF. The CDR3 DNA sequence: TGTGCCAGCAGCTTACCCGGACTAGCGGGGTGGAATGAGCAGTACTTC. This chain joins TRBV11-1 and TRBJ2-5; TRBD2 agrees at 12 bases. The CDR3 sequence is 16 residues long. Germline trimming cut 2 bases from V and 11 bases from J; bases unmatched to any gene: 12. Per germline, CDR1 SGHAT and CDR2 FQDESV (reference sequence). Drawing the rest from reference TRBV11-1 and TRBJ2-5, the complete variable domain is EAEVAQSPRYKITEKSQAVAFWCDPISGHATLYWYRQILGQGPELLVQFQDESVVDDSQLPKDRFSAERLKGVDSTLKIQPAELGDSAMYLCASSLPGLAGWNEQYFGPGTRLLVL.

The V gene is TRBV11-3, the J gene TRBJ2-5; weak D call: TRBD2 (6 bases). CDR1 and CDR2 (germline): SGHNT, YENEEA. The V end lost 1 base, the J end lost 4 bases, and 13 bases lay between the germline ends. The CDR3 contains 15 residues. CDR3: CASSLGPSGRETQYF. CDR3 DNA sequence: TGTGCCAGCAGCTTAGGCCCCTCCGGGAGAGAGACCCAGTACTTC.

The V call is TRBV6-6, the J call TRBJ1-5; possibly TRBD1 for D (5 bases). This CDR3 has 13 residues. With 5 bases removed from V and 6 bases from J, the gap between germline ends came to 11 bases. CDR1 is MNHNY and CDR2 is SVGAGI in the germline V gene (reference sequence). DNA of the CDR3: TGTGCCAGCAGTGACCCAGGGACTCAGCCCCAGCATTTT. Its translation is CASSDPGTQPQHF.

The rearrangement uses TRBV4-1 and TRBJ2-1; D is uncertain. Between the trimmed V and J ends, which lost 0 bases and 9 bases, there was a span of 12 bases. The CDR3 is 14 residues long. In germline, CDR1 is MGHRA, CDR2 YSYEKL. In nucleotides, the CDR3 is TGCGCCAGCAGCCAAGAAGGGTTAGCTGCTGAGCAGTTCTTC. Its protein is CASSQEGLAAEQFF.

As concerns this clonotype: A read error may explain this, as a much larger clone is one base away. The rearrangement links TRBV25-1 to TRBJ2-5; a possible D gene is TRBD2 (6 bases). CDR3 size: 13 residues. Germline CDR1 is MGHDK and CDR2 is SYGVNS. The ends were cut back, 8 bases at V and 4 bases at J, with 14 bases in the middle. CDR3 DNA: TGTGCCAGCGAACGCGGGGAGTTAGAGACCCAGTACTTC. Translated: CASERGELETQYF.

This clonotype was recorded many times. The CDR3 loop is CASSGGRQNEQFF. As DNA, the CDR3 is TGTGCCAGCTCCGGTGGGAGGCAGAATGAGCAGTTCTTC. The chain combines TRBV18 with TRBJ2-1; maybe TRBD2 (6 bases). The V gene lost 6 bases and the J gene lost 7 bases, with 13 bases spanning the gap. The length of the CDR3 is 13 residues. Germline V gives CDR1 KGHSH, CDR2 LQKENI.

The chain recombines TRBV30 with TRBJ1-1; D is ambiguous. The CDR3 sequence is 15 residues long. Per germline, CDR1 GTSNPN and CDR2 SVGIG (reference sequence). The V end was cut by 3 bases, the J end by 0 bases, with 14 bases between. CDR3 amino acids: CAWSTFGRLNTEAFF. DNA for the CDR3: TGTGCCTGGAGCACTTTCGGCAGGCTGAACACTGAAGCTTTCTTT. Full variable domain (missing parts from reference TRBV30 and TRBJ1-1): SQTIHQWPATLVQPVGSPLSLECTVEGTSNPNLYWYRQAAGRGLQLLFYSVGIGQISSEVPQNLSASRPQDRQFILSSKKLLLSDSGFYLCAWSTFGRLNTEAFFGQGTRLTVV.

This clonotype was picked up a small number of times. J is TRBJ1-6 and V is TRBV12-3 or TRBV12-4, with unresolved D. V lost 2 bases and J lost 16, with 9 bases in between. This CDR3 spans 11 amino acids. The CDR3 loop reads CASSLMGQLHF. In nucleotides, the CDR3 is TGTGCCAGCAGTTTAATGGGCCAACTCCACTTT.

This rearrangement joins TRBV29-1 to TRBJ1-2; TRBD1 matches 10 bases. V trimming: 3 bases; J trimming: 7 bases; junction bases outside the gene matches: 8. In germline, CDR1 is SQVTM, CDR2 ANQGSEA. The CDR3 length is 14 residues. The CDR3 region has the DNA TGCAGCGTTGACAGAGACAGGGGGCAAGGTGGCTACACCTTC. It encodes CSVDRDRGQGGYTF. Variable domain in full (rest from reference TRBV29-1 and TRBJ1-2): SAVISQKPSRDICQRGTSLTIQCQVDSQVTMMFWYRQQPGQSLTLIATANQGSEATYESGFVIDKFPISRPNLTFSTLTVSNMSPEDSSIYLCSVDRDRGQGGYTFGSGTRLTVV.